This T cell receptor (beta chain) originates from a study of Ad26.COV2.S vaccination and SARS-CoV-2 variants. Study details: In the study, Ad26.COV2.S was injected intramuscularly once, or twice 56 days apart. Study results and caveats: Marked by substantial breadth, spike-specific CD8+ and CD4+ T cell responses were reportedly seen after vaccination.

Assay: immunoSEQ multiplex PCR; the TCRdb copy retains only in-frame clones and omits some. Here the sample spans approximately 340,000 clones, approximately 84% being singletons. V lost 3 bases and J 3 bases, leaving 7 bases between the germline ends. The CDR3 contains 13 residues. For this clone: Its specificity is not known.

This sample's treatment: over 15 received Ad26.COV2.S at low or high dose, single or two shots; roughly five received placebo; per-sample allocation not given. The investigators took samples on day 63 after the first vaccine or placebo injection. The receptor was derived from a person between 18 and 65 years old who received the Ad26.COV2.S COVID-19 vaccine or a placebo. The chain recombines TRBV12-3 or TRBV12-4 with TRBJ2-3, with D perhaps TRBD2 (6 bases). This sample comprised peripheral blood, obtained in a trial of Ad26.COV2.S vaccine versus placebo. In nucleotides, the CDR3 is TGTGCCAGCAGTTTGGAGGGAACAGATACGCAGTATTTT. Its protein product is CASSLEGTDTQYF.